The T cell receptor beta chain under discussion was sequenced for a study of T cell repertoires in cytomegalovirus infection. Overall study: Public TCR beta signature analysis indicated the presence of both CMV infection and matching HLA type.

This clonotype was found many times. What it recognizes is unknown. TCRdb reprocessed the reads with MiXCR, giving one entry per CDR3 protein. The sample has fewer than 200,000 distinct CDR3 sequences; about an eighth are singletons. The study, taken as a whole, reports: Clonotypes of TCR beta that were HLA-C-restricted and CMV-specific dominated the ex vivo response. Cumulative public TCR beta family frequency identified CMV carriers with the relevant HLA.

The germline CDR1 and CDR2 sequences are SGHNT and YYREEE (reference sequence). The V and J ends lost 5 bases and 1 base respectively, with 8 bases between them. The CDR3 is 13 residues long. The source material was PBMCs. This chain connects TRBV5-4 to TRBJ2-3; D unresolved. This clonotype originated in a human donor in good health (CMV status not recorded). Some clones in this sample may be carry-over from other donors' samples. CDR3 amino acids: CASRAAGTDTQYF. The DNA of the CDR3 is TGTGCCAGCAGGGCCGCCGGCACAGATACGCAGTATTTT.